The rows below give T cell receptor beta chains drawn from one sample of a study of blood T cell repertoires in COVID-19. Clones were read by immunoSEQ multiplex PCR, and TCRdb kept only the in-frame ones, dropping some. The sample contains 110,000 or so clones, approximately 88% of which appear only once. Sequenced input: peripheral blood. These receptors originate from a woman aged 35 to 49 with acute or convalescent COVID-19. The CDR3 runs from the conserved cysteine through the conserved F or W. A D gene is named only where the DNA matches it firmly. Some rows mark clone size as missing; the rest say once, few, many or name a class of expanded clone.

clone_size,v_call,j_call,d_call,cdr3_nt,cdr3_aa
.,TRBV5-4,TRBJ1-4,.,TGTGCCAGCAGTTCCGGAAGGGGGAGTGAAAAACTGTTTTTT,CASSSGRGSEKLFF
.,TRBV27,TRBJ2-7,TRBD2,TGTGCCAGCAGTTTCTGGGCGGGGGACTCCTACGAGCAGTACTTC,CASSFWAGDSYEQYF
.,TRBV7-3,TRBJ2-3,.,TGTGCCAGCAGCACGGGACTGCTCACAGATACGCAGTATTTT,CASSTGLLTDTQYF
.,TRBV6-5,TRBJ2-7,TRBD1,TGTGCCAGCAGTTACTCGGACAGGGGAACCTACGAGCAGTACTTC,CASSYSDRGTYEQYF
.,TRBV3-1/TRBV3-2,TRBJ1-2,.,TGTGCCAGCAGCCAAGATGGTGGAGGGAGGAACTATGGCTACACCTTC,CASSQDGGGRNYGYTF
.,TRBV6-6,TRBJ2-7,TRBD2,TGTGCCAGCAAGCGGGGGGGTTCCTACGAGCAGTACTTC,CASKRGGSYEQYF
once,TRBV5-1,TRBJ1-4,TRBD1,TGCGCCAGCAGCTTCGACAGGGTTGGCGAAAAACTGTTTTTT,CASSFDRVGEKLFF
once,TRBV10-3,TRBJ1-4,.,TGTGCCATCAGTGAGGGTTGGGGGGATGAAAAACTGTTTTTT,CAISEGWGDEKLFF
.,TRBV6-5,TRBJ1-1,.,TGTGCCAGCACTCGTAGTGGAGACACTGAAGCTTTCTTT,CASTRSGDTEAFF
.,TRBV27,TRBJ1-2,TRBD1,TGTGCCAGCAGAACCGGGACAGGGGCTTTGTGGAGCTACACCTTC,CASRTGTGALWSYTF
.,TRBV27,TRBJ1-2,.,TGTGCCAGCAGCCCTCAGGGGTTCTATGGCTACACCTTC,CASSPQGFYGYTF
.,TRBV18,TRBJ2-7,TRBD2,TGTGCCAGCTCACCCTCGGGGGGTTCGTCCTACGAGCAGTACTTC,CASSPSGGSSYEQYF
.,TRBV4-3,TRBJ2-1,TRBD2,TGCGCCAGCAGCCAGCAACTAGCGGGCATATTCAATGAGCAGTTCTTC,CASSQQLAGIFNEQFF
once,TRBV18,TRBJ2-7,TRBD1,TGTGCCAGCTCCCGGGCGGGACAGGCTTACGAGCAGTACTTC,CASSRAGQAYEQYF
.,TRBV6-5,TRBJ1-5,TRBD1,TGTGCCAGCAGCGAGGCGGGACAGGGTTATCAGCCCCAGCATTTT,CASSEAGQGYQPQHF
.,TRBV5-6,TRBJ2-7,.,TGTGCCAGCAGCTTACACGACGAGCAGTACTTC,CASSLHDEQYF
.,TRBV28,TRBJ2-4,.,TGTGCCAGCAGAAATATGGACAAACCCATAGCCAAAAACATTCAGTACTTC,CASRNMDKPIAKNIQYF
.,TRBV7-2,TRBJ1-1,.,TGTGCCAGCAGCTTAGCGGGGGCCTCGGGCACTGAAGCTTTCTTT,CASSLAGASGTEAFF
.,TRBV28,TRBJ1-2,.,TGTGCCAGCTCGGGAAACTATGGCTACACCTTC,CASSGNYGYTF
few,TRBV5-1,TRBJ1-1,.,TGCGCCAGCAGCTTAACAGGGAAAAGAAGCACTGAAGCTTTCTTT,CASSLTGKRSTEAFF
.,TRBV5-6,TRBJ2-1,.,TGTGCCAGCAGCTCCCGGACTGTTTACAATGAGCAGTTCTTC,CASSSRTVYNEQFF
.,TRBV14,TRBJ1-1,.,TGTGCCAGCAGCCCCCCCGGGTTAAGAAAAGCTTTCTTT,CASSPPGLRKAFF
.,TRBV11-2,TRBJ1-5,.,TGTGCCAGCAGCTTAGGGCCAGGGAACAATCAGCCCCAGCATTTT,CASSLGPGNNQPQHF
.,TRBV5-1,TRBJ2-2,TRBD2,TGCGCCAGCAGCTTGGATCCAGCGGGGCTTACAACCGGGGAGCTGTTTTTT,CASSLDPAGLTTGELFF
.,TRBV7-3,TRBJ2-2,.,TGTGCCAGCAGCCGAGATTACACCGGGGAGCTGTTTTTT,CASSRDYTGELFF
.,TRBV3-1/TRBV3-2,TRBJ2-7,TRBD2,TGTGCCAGCAGCCGAGAAGCGGGGGGCACCTACGAGCAGTACTTC,CASSREAGGTYEQYF
.,TRBV10-2,TRBJ2-5,.,TGCGCCAGCAGTTTTGGAGGCCAGGAGACCCAGTACTTC,CASSFGGQETQYF
.,TRBV14,TRBJ2-3,TRBD2,TGTGCCAGCAGCCTTGCCCTTAGCGGGGGGGGAACAGATACGCAGTATTTT,CASSLALSGGGTDTQYF
.,TRBV4-2,TRBJ2-1,TRBD2,TGTGCCAGCAGCCAAGGACTAGCGGCCTACAATGAGCAGTTCTTC,CASSQGLAAYNEQFF
once,TRBV5-5,TRBJ2-2,TRBD2,TGTGCCAGCAGCTTTAGAATATCCAGCGGGGGTAACACCGGGGAGCTGTTTTTT,CASSFRISSGGNTGELFF
.,TRBV5-4,TRBJ2-5,.,TGTGCCAGCAGCTTATCAGGGGGGGAGACCCAGTACTTC,CASSLSGGETQYF
.,TRBV9,TRBJ2-4,.,TGTGCCAGCAGCGTTTCAGGTCTCGGAAACATTCAGTACTTC,CASSVSGLGNIQYF
.,TRBV19,TRBJ2-2,TRBD1,TGTGCCAGTAGTCCCCGGACAGGGTCGTTAGGTATAACCGGGGAGCTGTTTTTT,CASSPRTGSLGITGELFF
.,TRBV6-5,TRBJ1-3,.,TGTGCCAGCAGTTCCTACCGGGACAACTCTGGAAACACCATATATTTT,CASSSYRDNSGNTIYF
.,TRBV2,TRBJ1-2,.,TGTGCCAGCAGAGGGGAGGGCGGGTATGGCTACACCTTC,CASRGEGGYGYTF
.,TRBV5-1,TRBJ1-4,.,TGCGCCAGCAGCCAGGGATTCTCTAATGAAAAACTGTTTTTT,CASSQGFSNEKLFF